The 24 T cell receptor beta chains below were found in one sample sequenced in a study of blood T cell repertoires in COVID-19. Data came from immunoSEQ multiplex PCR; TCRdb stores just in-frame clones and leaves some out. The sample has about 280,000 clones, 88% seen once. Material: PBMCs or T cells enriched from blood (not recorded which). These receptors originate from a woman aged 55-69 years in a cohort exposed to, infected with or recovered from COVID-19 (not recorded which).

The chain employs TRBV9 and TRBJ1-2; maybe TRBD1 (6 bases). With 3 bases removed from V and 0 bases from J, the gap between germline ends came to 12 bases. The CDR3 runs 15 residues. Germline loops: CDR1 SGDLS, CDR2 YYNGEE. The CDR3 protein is CASSATGKTNYGYTF. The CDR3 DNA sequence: TGTGCCAGCAGCGCCACAGGGAAAACTAACTATGGCTACACCTTC.

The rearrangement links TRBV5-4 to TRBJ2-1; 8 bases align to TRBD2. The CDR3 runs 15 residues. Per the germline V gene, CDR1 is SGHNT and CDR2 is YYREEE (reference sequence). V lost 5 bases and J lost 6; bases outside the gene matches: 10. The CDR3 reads CASSPGGGRFNEQFF. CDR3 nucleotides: TGTGCCAGCAGTCCCGGGGGCGGGAGGTTCAATGAGCAGTTCTTC.

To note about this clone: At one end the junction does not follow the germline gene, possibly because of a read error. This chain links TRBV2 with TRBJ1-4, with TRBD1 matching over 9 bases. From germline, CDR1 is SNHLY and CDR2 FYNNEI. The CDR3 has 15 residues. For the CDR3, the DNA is TGTGCCAGCAGCGAAGGACAGGGGACTAATGAAAAACTGTTTTTT. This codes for CASSEGQGTNEKLFF.

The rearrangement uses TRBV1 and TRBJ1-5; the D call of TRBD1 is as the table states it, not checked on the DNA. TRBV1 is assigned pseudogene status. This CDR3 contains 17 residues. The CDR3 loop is CTSSQPGQGDSNQPQHF. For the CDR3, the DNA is TGCACCAGCAGCCAACCGGGACAGGGGGATAGCAATCAGCCCCAGCATTTT.

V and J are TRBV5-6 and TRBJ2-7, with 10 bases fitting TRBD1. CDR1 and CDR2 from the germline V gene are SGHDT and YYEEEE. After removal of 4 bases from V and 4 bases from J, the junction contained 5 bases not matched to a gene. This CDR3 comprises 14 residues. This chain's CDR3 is CASSLRTGGYEQYF. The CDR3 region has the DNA TGTGCCAGCAGCCTCCGGACAGGGGGTTACGAGCAGTACTTC.

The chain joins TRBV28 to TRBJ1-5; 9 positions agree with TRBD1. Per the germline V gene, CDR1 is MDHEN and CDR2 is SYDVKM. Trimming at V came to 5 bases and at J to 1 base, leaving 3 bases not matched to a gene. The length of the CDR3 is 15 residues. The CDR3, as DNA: TGTGCCAGCAGTCGGACAGGGGCCAGCAATCAGCCCCAGCATTTT. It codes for CASSRTGASNQPQHF.

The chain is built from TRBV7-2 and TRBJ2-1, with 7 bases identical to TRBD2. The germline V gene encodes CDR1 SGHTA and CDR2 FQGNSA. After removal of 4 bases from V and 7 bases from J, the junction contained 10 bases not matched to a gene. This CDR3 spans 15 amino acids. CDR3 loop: CASSSRGGQTNEQFF. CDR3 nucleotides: TGTGCCAGCAGCTCGAGGGGAGGGCAGACGAATGAGCAGTTCTTC.

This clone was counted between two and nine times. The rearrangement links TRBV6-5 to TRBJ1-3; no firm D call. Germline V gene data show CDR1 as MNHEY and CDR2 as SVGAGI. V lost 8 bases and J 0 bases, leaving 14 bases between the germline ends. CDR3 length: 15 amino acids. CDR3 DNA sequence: TGTGCCAGCGCAAGCAGGTCGTACTCTGGAAACACCATATATTTT. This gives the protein CASASRSYSGNTIYF.

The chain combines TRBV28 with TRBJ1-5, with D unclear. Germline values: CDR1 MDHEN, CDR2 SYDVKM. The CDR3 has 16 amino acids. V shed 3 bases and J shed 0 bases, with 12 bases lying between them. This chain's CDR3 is CASSLRQRNSNQPQHF. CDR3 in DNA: TGTGCCAGCAGTTTGCGGCAGAGAAATAGCAATCAGCCCCAGCATTTT.

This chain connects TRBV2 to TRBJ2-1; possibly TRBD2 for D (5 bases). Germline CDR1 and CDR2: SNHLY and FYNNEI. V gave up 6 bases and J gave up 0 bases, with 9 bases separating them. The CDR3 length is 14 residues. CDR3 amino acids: CASRVALSYNEQFF. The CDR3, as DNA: TGTGCCAGCAGGGTAGCGCTCTCCTACAATGAGCAGTTCTTC.

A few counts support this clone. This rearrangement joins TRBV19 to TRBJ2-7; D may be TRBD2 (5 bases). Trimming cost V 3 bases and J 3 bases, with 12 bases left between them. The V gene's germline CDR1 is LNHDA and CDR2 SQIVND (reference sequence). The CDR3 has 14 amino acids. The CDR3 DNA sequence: TGTGCCAGTAGTATGGTGGGGAGAGGCTACGAGCAGTACTTC. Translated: CASSMVGRGYEQYF. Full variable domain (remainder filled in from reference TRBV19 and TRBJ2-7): DGGITQSPKYLFRKEGQNVTLSCEQNLNHDAMYWYRQDPGQGLRLIYYSQIVNDFQKGDIAEGYSVSREKKESFPLTVTSAQKNPTAFYLCASSMVGRGYEQYFGPGTRLTVT.

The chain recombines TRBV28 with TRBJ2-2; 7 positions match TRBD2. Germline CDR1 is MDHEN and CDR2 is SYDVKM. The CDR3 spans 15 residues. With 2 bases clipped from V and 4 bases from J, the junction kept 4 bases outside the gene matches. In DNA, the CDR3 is TGTGCCAGCAGTTTAGCGGGAGTTGCCACCGGGGAGCTGTTTTTT. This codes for CASSLAGVATGELFF.

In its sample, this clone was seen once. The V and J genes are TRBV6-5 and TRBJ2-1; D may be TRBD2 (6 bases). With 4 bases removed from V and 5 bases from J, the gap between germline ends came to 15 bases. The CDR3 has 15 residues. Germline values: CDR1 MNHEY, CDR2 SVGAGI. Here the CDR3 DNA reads TGTGCCAGCAGTTTTAGCGGCGGCCCCAACAATGAGCAGTTCTTC. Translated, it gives CASSFSGGPNNEQFF.

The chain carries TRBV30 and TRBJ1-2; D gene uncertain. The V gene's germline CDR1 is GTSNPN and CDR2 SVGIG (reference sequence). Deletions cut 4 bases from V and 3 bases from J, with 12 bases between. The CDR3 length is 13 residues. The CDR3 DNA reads TGTGCCTGGATAAGTAAGAGGTACTATGGCTACACCTTC. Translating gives CAWISKRYYGYTF.

The CDR3 region has the DNA TGTGCCAGCAGTTTTAGGGGGAACACTGAAGCTTTCTTT. Translated, it gives CASSFRGNTEAFF. The chain couples TRBV12-3 or TRBV12-4 to TRBJ1-1; possible D gene TRBD1, 5 bases. The CDR3 is made up of 13 amino acids. Trimming left V 3 bases short and J 1 base short, with 6 bases between.

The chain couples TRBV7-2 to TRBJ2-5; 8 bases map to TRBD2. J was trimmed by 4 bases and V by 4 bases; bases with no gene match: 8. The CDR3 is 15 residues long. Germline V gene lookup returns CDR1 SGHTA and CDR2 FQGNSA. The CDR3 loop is CASSSRAGEGETQYF. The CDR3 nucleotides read TGTGCCAGCAGCTCCCGAGCGGGAGAAGGAGAGACCCAGTACTTC.

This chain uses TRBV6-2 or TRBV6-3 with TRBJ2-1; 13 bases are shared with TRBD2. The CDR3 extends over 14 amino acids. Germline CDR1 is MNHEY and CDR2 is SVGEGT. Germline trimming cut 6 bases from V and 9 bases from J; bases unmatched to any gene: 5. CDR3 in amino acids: CASSRGLAGLEQFF. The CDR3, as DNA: TGTGCCAGCAGCCGGGGACTAGCGGGACTTGAGCAGTTCTTC.

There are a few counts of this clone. The CDR3 here is CASTGTENTEAFF. The CDR3 DNA is TGTGCCAGTACAGGGACAGAGAACACTGAAGCTTTCTTT. The chain has TRBV19 and TRBJ1-1; the match to TRBD1 covers 7 bases. The ends lost 7 bases at V and 1 base at J; junction bases unmatched: 3. This CDR3 is 13 amino acids long. Germline V gives CDR1 LNHDA, CDR2 SQIVND (reference sequence).

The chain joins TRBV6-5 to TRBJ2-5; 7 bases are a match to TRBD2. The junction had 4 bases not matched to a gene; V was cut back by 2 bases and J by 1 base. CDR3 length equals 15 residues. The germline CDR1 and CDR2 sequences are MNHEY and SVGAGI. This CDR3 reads CASSYGLAAQETQYF. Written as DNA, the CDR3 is TGTGCCAGCAGTTACGGGCTAGCGGCCCAAGAGACCCAGTACTTC.

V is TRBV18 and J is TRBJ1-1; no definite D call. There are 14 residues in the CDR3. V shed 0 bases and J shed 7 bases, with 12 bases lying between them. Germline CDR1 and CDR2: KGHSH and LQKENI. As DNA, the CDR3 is TGTGCCAGCTCACCACCAGTACGACGGAGTGAAGCTTTCTTT. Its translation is CASSPPVRRSEAFF.

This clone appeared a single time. The CDR3 spells CASSVVGRWDSPLHF. The CDR3 DNA reads as TGTGCCAGCAGCGTAGTAGGCAGGTGGGATTCACCCCTCCACTTT. The chain combines TRBV9 with TRBJ1-6; D call uncertain. V lost 0 bases and J lost 8, with 12 bases in between. The germline V gene has CDR1 SGDLS and CDR2 YYNGEE. CDR3 size: 15 residues.

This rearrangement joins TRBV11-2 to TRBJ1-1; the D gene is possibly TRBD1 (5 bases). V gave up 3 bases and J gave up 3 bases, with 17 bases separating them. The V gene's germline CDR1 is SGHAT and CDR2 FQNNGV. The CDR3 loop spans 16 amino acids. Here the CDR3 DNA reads TGTGCCAGCAGCTTTACTCCCCCTGGGGGGGACACTGAAGCTTTCTTT. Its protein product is CASSFTPPGGDTEAFF.

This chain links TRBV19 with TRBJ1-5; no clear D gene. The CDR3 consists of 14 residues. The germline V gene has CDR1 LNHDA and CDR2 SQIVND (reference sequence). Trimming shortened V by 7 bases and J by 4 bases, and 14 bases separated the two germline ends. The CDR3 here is CASTTRNRNQPQHF. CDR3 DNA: TGTGCCAGTACCACGAGGAATAGGAATCAGCCCCAGCATTTT.

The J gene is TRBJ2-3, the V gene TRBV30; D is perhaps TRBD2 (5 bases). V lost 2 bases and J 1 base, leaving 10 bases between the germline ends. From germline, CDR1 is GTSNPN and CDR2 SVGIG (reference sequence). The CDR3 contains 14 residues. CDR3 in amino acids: CAWSHPGGTDTQYF. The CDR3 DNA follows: TGTGCCTGGAGTCACCCCGGGGGCACAGATACGCAGTATTTT.